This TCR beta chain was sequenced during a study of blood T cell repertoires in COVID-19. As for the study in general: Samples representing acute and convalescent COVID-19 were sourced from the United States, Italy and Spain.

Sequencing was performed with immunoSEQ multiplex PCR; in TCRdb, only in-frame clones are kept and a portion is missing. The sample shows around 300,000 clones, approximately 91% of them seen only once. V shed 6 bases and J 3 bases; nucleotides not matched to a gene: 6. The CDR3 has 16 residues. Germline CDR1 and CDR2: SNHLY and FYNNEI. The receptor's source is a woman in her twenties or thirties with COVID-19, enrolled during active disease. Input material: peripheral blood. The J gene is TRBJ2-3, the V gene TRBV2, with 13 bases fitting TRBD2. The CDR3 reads CASRRTSGRGTDTQYF. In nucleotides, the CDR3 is TGTGCCAGCAGACGGACTAGCGGGAGAGGGACAGATACGCAGTATTTT.